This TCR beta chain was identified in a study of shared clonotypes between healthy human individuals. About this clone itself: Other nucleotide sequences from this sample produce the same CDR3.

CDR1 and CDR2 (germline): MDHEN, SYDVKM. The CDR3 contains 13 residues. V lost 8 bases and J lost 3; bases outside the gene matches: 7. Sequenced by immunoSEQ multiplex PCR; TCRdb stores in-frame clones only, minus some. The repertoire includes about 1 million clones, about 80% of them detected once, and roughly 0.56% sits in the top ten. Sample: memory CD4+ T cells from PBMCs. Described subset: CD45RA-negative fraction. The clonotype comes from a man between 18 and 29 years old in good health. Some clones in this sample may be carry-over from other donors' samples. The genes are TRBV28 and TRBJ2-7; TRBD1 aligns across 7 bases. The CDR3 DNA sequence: TGTGCCAGCGGTGGGACAGCGTTCTACGAGCAGTACTTC. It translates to CASGGTAFYEQYF.